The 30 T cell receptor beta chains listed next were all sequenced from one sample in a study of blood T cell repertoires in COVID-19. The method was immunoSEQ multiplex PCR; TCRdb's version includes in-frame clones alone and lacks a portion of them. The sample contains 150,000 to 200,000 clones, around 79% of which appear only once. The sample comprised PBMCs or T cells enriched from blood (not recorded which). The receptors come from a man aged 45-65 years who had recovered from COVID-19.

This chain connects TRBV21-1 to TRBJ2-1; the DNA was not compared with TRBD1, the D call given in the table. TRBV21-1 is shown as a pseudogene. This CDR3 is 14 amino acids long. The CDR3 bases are TGTGCCAGCAGCAAAGGGGACAGGGGCAATGAGCAGTTCTTC. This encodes CASSKGDRGNEQFF.

The CDR3 loop reads CASSLNGGSYEQYF. CDR3 bases: TGCGCCAGCAGCTTGAATGGCGGCTCCTACGAGCAGTACTTC. This chain connects TRBV5-1 to TRBJ2-7, with D unclear. With 1 base removed from V and 0 bases from J, the gap between germline ends came to 8 bases. Germline V gene sequence: CDR1 SGHRS, CDR2 YFSETQ. The CDR3 length is 14 residues. Full variable domain (rest looked up from reference TRBV5-1 and TRBJ2-7): KAGVTQTPRYLIKTRGQQVTLSCSPISGHRSVSWYQQTPGQGLQFLFEYFSETQRNKGNFPGRFSGRQFSNSRSEMNVSTLELGDSALYLCASSLNGGSYEQYFGPGTRLTVT.

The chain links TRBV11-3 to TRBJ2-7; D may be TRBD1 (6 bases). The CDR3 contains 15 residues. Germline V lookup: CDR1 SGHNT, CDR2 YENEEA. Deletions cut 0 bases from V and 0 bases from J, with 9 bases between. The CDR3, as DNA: TGTGCCAGCAGCTTAGAGGGCAGGGGCTCCTACGAGCAGTACTTC. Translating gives CASSLEGRGSYEQYF.

The CDR3: CASSQFGGRTHEQYF. In DNA, the CDR3 is TGTGCCAGCAGCCAATTCGGGGGGCGAACCCACGAGCAGTACTTC. The chain links TRBV14 to TRBJ2-7; possible D gene TRBD2, 7 bases. The CDR3 loop spans 15 amino acids. The V end was cut by 2 bases, the J end by 5 bases, with 16 bases between. Germline CDR1 reads SGHDN; CDR2 reads FVKESK.

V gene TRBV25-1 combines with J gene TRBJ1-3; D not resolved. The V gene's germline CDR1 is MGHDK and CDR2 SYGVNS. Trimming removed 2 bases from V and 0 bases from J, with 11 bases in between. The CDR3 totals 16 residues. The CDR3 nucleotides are TGTGCCAGCAGTGAAGGAGGGTTTATCTCTGGAAACACCATATATTTT. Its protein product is CASSEGGFISGNTIYF.

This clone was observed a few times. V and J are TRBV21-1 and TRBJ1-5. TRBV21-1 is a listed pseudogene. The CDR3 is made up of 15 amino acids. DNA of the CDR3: TGTGCCAGCAGCAATAGCAGATATAGCAATCAGCCCCAGCATTTT. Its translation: CASSNSRYSNQPQHF.

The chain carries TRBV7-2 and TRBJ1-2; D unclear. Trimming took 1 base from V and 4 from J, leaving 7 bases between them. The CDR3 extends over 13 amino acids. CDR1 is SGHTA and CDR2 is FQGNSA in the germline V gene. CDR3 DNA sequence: TGTGCCAGCAGCTTAGGGGCAGCCTATGGCTACACCTTC. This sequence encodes CASSLGAAYGYTF.

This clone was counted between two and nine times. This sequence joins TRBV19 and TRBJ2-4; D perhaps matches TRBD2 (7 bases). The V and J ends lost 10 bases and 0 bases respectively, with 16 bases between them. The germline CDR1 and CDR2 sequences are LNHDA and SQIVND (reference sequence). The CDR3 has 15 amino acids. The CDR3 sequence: CATRGGRVAKNIQYF. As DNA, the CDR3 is TGTGCCACTCGCGGGGGCCGGGTAGCCAAAAACATTCAGTACTTC.

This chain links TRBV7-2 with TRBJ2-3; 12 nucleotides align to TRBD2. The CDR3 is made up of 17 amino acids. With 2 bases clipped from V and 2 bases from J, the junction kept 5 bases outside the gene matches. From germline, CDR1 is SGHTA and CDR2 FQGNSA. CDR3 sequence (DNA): TGTGCCAGCAGCTTACTTTCTAGCGGGAGGGACACAGATACGCAGTATTTT. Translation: CASSLLSSGRDTDTQYF.

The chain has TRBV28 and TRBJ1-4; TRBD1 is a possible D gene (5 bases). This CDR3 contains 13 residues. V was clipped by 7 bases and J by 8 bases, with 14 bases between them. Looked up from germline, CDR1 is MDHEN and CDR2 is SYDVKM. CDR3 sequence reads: CASKETVGEKLFF. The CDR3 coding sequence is TGTGCCAGCAAGGAGACAGTCGGCGAAAAACTGTTTTTT.

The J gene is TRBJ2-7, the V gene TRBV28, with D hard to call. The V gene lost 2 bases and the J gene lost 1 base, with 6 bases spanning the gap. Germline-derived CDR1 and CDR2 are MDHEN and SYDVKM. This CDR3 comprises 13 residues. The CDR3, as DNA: TGTGCCAGCAGTTTAGGCAGATCCTACGAGCAGTACTTC. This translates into CASSLGRSYEQYF.

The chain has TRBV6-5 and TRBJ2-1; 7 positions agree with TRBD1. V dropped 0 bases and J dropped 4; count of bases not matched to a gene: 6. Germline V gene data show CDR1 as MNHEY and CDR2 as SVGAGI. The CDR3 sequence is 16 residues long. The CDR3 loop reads CASSYSRTGEYNEQFF. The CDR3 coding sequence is TGTGCCAGCAGTTACTCCCGGACAGGAGAATACAATGAGCAGTTCTTC.

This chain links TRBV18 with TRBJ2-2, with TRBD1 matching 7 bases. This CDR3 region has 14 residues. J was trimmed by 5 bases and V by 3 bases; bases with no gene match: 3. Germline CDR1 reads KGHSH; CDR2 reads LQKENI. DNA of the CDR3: TGTGCCAGCTCACCGACAGGGCCAACCGGGGAGCTGTTTTTT. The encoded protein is CASSPTGPTGELFF.

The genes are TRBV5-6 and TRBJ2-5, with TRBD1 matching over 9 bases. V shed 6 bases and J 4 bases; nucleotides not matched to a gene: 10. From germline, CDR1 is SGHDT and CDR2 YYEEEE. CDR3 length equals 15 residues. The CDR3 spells CASTKSGQGLETQYF. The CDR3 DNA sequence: TGTGCCAGCACCAAGTCGGGACAGGGATTAGAGACCCAGTACTTC.

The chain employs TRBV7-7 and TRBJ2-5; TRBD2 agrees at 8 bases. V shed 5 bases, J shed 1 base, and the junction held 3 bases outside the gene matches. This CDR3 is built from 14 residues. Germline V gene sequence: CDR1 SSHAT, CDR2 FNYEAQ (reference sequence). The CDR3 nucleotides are TGTGCCAGCAGCCCCGGGACTAGCCAAGAGACCCAGTACTTC. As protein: CASSPGTSQETQYF.

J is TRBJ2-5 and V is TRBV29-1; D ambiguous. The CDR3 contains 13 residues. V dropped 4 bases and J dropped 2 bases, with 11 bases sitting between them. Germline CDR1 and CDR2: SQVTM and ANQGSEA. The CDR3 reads CSVASGSQETQYF. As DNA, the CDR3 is TGCAGCGTTGCATCTGGCAGTCAAGAGACCCAGTACTTC.

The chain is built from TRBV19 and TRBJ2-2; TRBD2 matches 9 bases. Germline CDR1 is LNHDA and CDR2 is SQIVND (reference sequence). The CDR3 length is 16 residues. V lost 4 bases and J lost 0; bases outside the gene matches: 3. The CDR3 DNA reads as TGTGCCAGTAGTAAGTTAGCGGGGGCGAACACCGGGGAGCTGTTTTTT. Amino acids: CASSKLAGANTGELFF.

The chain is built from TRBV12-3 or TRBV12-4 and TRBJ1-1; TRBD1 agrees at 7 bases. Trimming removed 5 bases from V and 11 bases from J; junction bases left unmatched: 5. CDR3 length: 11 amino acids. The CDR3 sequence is CASSKGARAFF. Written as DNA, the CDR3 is TGTGCCAGCAGTAAGGGGGCGCGGGCTTTCTTT.

As DNA, the CDR3 is TGTGCCAGCAGCTTAATCGGAGGACAGCACTATGGCTACACCTTC. It yields the protein CASSLIGGQHYGYTF. This chain connects TRBV7-3 to TRBJ1-2; D is possibly TRBD1 (6 bases). This CDR3 spans 15 amino acids. The germline gives CDR1 SGHTA, CDR2 FQGTGA. V was pared by 1 base and J by 3 bases, with 12 bases between.

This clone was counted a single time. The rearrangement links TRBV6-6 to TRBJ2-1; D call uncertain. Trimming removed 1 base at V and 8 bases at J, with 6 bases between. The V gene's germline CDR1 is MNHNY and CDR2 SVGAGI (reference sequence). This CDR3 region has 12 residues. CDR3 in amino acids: CASSYLFDEQFF. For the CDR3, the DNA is TGTGCCAGCAGTTACTTATTCGATGAGCAGTTCTTC.

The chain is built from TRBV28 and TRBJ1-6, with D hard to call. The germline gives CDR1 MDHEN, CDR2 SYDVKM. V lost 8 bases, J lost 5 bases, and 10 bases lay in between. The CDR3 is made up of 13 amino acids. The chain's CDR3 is CASGEPHNSPLHF. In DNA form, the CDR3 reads TGTGCCAGCGGGGAGCCACATAATTCACCCCTCCACTTT.

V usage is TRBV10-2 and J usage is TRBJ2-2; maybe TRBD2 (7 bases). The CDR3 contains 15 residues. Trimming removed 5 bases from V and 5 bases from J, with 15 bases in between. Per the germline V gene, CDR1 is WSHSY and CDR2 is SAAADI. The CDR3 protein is CASSISGGGTGELFF. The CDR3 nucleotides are TGCGCCAGCAGTATTTCGGGGGGCGGAACCGGGGAGCTGTTTTTT.

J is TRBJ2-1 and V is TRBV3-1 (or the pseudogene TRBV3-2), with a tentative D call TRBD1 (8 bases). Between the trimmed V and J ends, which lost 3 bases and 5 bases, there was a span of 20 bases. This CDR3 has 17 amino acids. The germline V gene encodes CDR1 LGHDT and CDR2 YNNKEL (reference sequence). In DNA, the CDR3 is TGTGCCAGCAGCCATCAACTAAACAGGGGGGGGAACAATGAGCAGTTCTTC. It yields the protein CASSHQLNRGGNNEQFF.

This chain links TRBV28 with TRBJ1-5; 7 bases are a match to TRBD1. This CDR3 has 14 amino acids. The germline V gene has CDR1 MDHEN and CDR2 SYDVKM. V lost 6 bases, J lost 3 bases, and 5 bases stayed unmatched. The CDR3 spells CASRLTGLNQPQHF. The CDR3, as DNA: TGTGCCAGCAGGTTGACAGGGCTCAATCAGCCCCAGCATTTT.

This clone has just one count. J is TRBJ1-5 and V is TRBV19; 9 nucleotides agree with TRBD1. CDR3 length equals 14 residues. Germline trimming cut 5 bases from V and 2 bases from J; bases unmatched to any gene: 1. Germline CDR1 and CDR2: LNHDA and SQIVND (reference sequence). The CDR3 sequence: CASSDRGGNQPQHF. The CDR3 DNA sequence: TGTGCCAGTAGTGACAGGGGGGGCAATCAGCCCCAGCATTTT.

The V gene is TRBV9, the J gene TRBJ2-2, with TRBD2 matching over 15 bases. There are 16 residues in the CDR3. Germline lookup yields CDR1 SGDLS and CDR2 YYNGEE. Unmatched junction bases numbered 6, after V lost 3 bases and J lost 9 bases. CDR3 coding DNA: TGTGCCAGCAGCGCAGGGACTAGCGGGGGGTACCGGGAGCTGTTTTTT. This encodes CASSAGTSGGYRELFF.

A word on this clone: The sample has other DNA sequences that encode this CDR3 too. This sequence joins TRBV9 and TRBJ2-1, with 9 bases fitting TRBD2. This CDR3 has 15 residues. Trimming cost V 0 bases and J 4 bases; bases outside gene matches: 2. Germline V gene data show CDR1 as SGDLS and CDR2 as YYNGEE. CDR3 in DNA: TGTGCCAGCAGCGTAGGTAGCGGGAGTTACAATGAGCAGTTCTTC. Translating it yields CASSVGSGSYNEQFF.

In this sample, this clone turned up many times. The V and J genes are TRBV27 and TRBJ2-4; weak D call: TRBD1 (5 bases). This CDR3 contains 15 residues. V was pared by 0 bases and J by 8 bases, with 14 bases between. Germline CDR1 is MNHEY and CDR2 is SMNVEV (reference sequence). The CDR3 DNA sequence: TGTGCCAGCAGTTTATCGATAGGTCTAGGGGACATTCAGTACTTC. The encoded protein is CASSLSIGLGDIQYF.

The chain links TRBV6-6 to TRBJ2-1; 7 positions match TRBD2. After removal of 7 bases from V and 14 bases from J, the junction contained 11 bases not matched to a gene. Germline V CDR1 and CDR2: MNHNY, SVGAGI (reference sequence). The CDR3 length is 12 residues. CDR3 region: CASNRPTGTKFF. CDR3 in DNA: TGTGCCAGCAATAGACCCACCGGGACTAAGTTCTTC.

The CDR3 DNA is TGTGCCAGCAGTACTAGCGTTATCGAGCAGTACTTC. Encoded protein: CASSTSVIEQYF. The V call is TRBV2, the J call TRBJ2-7; 7 positions match TRBD2. J gave up 6 bases and V 5 bases, and 4 bases lay outside the gene matches. The CDR3 is made up of 12 amino acids. Germline CDR1 and CDR2: SNHLY and FYNNEI.